What follows are 4 T cell receptor beta chains derived from one specimen sequenced in a study of blood T cell repertoires in COVID-19. Assay: immunoSEQ multiplex PCR; the TCRdb copy retains only in-frame clones and omits some. This table has roughly 170,000 clones, about 85% appearing once. Sample: peripheral blood. The receptors stem from a man aged 60 to 75 who had recovered from COVID-19.

Concerning this clone itself: One end of the junction varies from germline; a read error may be responsible. CDR3 DNA: TGTGCCAGCAATTCCCGCGGGAGGGCAATGGTCTTT. Its protein is CASNSRGRAMVF. V usage is TRBV28 and J usage is TRBJ1-1; D gene uncertain. The CDR3 consists of 12 residues. Germline CDR1 MDHEN, CDR2 SYDVKM.

This rearrangement joins TRBV4-1 to TRBJ2-2; no clear D gene. V lost 3 bases and J lost 4, with 12 bases in between. The CDR3 has 15 amino acids. Germline V CDR1 and CDR2: MGHRA, YSYEKL. CDR3 protein: CASSHLVQSTGELFF. CDR3 nucleotide sequence: TGCGCCAGCAGCCATCTGGTACAGAGCACCGGGGAGCTGTTTTTT.

The chain employs TRBV19 and TRBJ1-6; D is perhaps TRBD1 (6 bases). CDR1 is LNHDA, CDR2 SQIVND, per germline (reference sequence). V was trimmed by 10 bases and J by 7 bases, leaving 20 bases between them. The CDR3 spans 15 residues. This CDR3 reads CANTTGRAINSPLHF. The DNA for the CDR3 is TGTGCCAATACCACAGGGAGGGCGATAAATTCACCCCTCCACTTT.

The rearrangement uses TRBV5-6 and TRBJ2-2; TRBD1 agrees at 9 bases. The germline gives CDR1 SGHDT, CDR2 YYEEEE. The trim removed 5 bases at V and 6 bases at J, leaving 8 bases unmatched. This CDR3 comprises 15 residues. The CDR3 DNA is TGTGCCAGCAGGCCCGAACAGGGGGCTCCCGGGGAGCTGTTTTTT. Amino acid sequence: CASRPEQGAPGELFF.